What follows describes a single TCR beta chain. This sample is drawn from a study of cytomegalovirus exposure and HLA in healthy donors. PCR used 60 Vbeta primers and 13 Jbeta primers. Sequenced by immunoSEQ multiplex PCR; TCRdb stores in-frame clones only, minus some. The sample totals about 110,000 clones; its top ten clones hold more than 3%. The V segment lost 7 bases and the J segment 9 bases; nucleotides outside the gene matches: 14. The CDR3 runs to 15 residues. Looked up from germline, CDR1 is LNHNV and CDR2 is YYDKDF (reference sequence). This sequence joins TRBV15 and TRBJ2-1; 8 bases fit TRBD2. The specimen sequenced was PBMCs. This clonotype originated in a man aged 18 to 29 in good health and CMV-seronegative. The CDR3 nucleotides are TGTGCCACCACCTCAGTAGGGACTAGTCATACTGAGCAGTTCTTC. It is translated as CATTSVGTSHTEQFF. Together with reference TRBV15 and TRBJ2-1, the CDR3 gives the full variable domain: DAMVIQNPRYQVTQFGKPVTLSCSQTLNHNVMYWYQQKSSQAPKLLFHYYDKDFNNEADTPDNFQSRRPNTSFCFLDIRSPGLGDTAMYLCATTSVGTSHTEQFFGPGTRLTVL.